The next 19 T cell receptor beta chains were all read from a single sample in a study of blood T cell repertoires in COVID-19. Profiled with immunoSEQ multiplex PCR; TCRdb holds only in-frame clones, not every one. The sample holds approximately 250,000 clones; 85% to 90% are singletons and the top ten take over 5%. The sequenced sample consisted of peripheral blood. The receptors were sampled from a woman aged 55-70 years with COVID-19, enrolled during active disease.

CDR3 in amino acids: CASSLEQGRGGFF. CDR3 in DNA: TGCGCCAGCAGCTTGGAACAGGGTAGGGGTGGGTTCTTC. This chain joins TRBV5-1 and TRBJ2-1; possibly TRBD1 for D (6 bases). Germline V gene data show CDR1 as SGHRS and CDR2 as YFSETQ. V lost 0 bases, J lost 15 bases, and 16 bases lay in between. This CDR3 spans 13 amino acids.

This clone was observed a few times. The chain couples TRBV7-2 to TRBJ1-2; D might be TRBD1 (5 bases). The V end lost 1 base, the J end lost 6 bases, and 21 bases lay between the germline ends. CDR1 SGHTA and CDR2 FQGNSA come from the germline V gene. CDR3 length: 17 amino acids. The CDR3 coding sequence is TGTGCCAGCAGCTTAGACAGGAATCAGCGGGGGAAGGATGGCTACACCTTC. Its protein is CASSLDRNQRGKDGYTF.

The CDR3, as DNA: TGTGCCAGCAGCTTAGTGAGCTATCGCGATGAGCAGTTCTTC. Translating it yields CASSLVSYRDEQFF. This chain connects TRBV7-9 to TRBJ2-1; D is uncertain. V lost 1 base and J 8 bases, leaving 12 bases between the germline ends. Germline assignment: CDR1 SEHNR and CDR2 FQNEAQ (reference sequence). This CDR3 contains 14 residues. The whole variable domain, remainder taken from reference TRBV7-9 and TRBJ2-1, is DTGVSQNPRHKITKRGQNVTFRCDPISEHNRLYWYRQTLGQGPEFLTYFQNEAQLEKSRLLSDRFSAERPKGSFSTLEIQRTEQGDSAMYLCASSLVSYRDEQFFGPGTRLTVL.

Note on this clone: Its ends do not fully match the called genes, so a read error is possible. The CDR3 region has the DNA TGTGCCAGCACTTACGGACAGTTTAACACTGAAGCTTTCTTT. This translates into CASTYGQFNTEAFF. J is TRBJ1-1 and V is TRBV6-5; D may be TRBD1 (6 bases). The CDR3 has 14 residues. The germline V gene has CDR1 MNHEY and CDR2 SVGAGI.

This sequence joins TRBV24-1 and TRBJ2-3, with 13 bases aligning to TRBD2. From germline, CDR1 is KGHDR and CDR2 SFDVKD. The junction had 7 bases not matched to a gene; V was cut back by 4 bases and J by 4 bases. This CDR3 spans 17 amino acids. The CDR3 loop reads CATSDPGLAGVPDTQYF. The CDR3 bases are TGTGCCACCAGTGACCCCGGACTAGCGGGAGTCCCAGATACGCAGTATTTT.

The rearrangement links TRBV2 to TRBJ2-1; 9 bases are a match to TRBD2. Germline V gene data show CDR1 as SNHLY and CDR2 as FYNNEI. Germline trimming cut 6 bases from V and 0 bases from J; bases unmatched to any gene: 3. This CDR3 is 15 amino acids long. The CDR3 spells CASRRLAASYNEQFF. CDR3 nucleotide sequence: TGTGCCAGCAGGCGACTAGCGGCCTCCTACAATGAGCAGTTCTTC.

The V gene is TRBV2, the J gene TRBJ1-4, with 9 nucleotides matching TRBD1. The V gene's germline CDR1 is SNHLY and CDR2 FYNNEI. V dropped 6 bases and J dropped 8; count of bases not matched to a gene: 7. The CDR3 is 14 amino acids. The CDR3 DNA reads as TGTGCCAGCAGGGTCGGGACAGGGCTGGAAAAACTGTTTTTT. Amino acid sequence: CASRVGTGLEKLFF. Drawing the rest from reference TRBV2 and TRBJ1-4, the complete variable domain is EPEVTQTPSHQVTQMGQEVILRCVPISNHLYFYWYRQILGQKVEFLVSFYNNEISEKSEIFDDQFSVERPDGSNFTLKIRSTKLEDSAMYFCASRVGTGLEKLFFGSGTQLSVL.

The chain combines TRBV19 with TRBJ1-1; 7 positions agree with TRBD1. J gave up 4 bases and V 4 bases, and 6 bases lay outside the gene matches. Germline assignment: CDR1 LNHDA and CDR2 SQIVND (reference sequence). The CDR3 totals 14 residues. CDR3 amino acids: CASSTTQGSTEAFF. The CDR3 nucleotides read TGTGCCAGTAGTACAACACAGGGGAGCACTGAAGCTTTCTTT.

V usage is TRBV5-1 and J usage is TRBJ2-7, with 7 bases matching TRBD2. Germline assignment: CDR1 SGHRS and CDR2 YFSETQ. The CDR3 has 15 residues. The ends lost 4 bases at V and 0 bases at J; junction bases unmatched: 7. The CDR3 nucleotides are TGCGCCAGCAGCGTTGGACTAGAGAGCTCCTACGAGCAGTACTTC. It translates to CASSVGLESSYEQYF.

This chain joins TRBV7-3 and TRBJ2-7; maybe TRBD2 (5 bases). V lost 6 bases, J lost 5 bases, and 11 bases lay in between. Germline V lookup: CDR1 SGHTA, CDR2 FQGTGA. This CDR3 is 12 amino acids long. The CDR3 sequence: CASRRGRDEQYF. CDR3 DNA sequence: TGTGCCAGCAGAAGAGGGCGAGACGAGCAGTACTTC.

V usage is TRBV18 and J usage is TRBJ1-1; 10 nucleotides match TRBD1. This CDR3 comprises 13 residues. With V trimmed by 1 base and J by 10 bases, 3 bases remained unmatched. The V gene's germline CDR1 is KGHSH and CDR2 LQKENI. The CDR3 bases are TGTGCCAGCTCACCACAAGGACAGGGGGGAGCTTTCTTT. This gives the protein CASSPQGQGGAFF.

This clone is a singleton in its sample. The CDR3 DNA reads as TGTGCCAGTTCGTTGTTAGGGGGGGCAGGAGGCTACACCTTC. It is translated as CASSLLGGAGGYTF. The chain has TRBV28 and TRBJ1-2; D possibly corresponds to TRBD1 (6 bases). The CDR3 totals 14 residues. Per the germline V gene, CDR1 is MDHEN and CDR2 is SYDVKM. Trimming removed 9 bases from V and 8 bases from J, with 22 bases in between.

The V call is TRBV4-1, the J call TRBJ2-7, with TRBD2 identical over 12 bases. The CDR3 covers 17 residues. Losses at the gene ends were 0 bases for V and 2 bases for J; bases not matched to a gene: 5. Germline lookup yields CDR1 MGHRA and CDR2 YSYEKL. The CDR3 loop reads CASSQERLAGGPYEQYF. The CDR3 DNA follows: TGCGCCAGCAGCCAAGAGAGGCTAGCGGGAGGGCCCTACGAGCAGTACTTC.

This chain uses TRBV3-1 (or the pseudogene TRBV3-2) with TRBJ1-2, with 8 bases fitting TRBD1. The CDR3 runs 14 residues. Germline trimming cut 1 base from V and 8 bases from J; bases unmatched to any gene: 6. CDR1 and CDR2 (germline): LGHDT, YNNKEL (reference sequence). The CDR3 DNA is TGTGCCAGCAGCCAAGCGGACAGGGTTCGCGGCTACACCTTC. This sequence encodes CASSQADRVRGYTF.

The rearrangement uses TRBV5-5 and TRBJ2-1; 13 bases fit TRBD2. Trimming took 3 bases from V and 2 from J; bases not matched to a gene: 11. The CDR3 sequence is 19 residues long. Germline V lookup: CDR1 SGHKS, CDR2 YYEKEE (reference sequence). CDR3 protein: CASSYLPPGLAGTYNEQFF. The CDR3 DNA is TGTGCCAGCAGCTACCTTCCACCGGGACTAGCGGGGACCTACAATGAGCAGTTCTTC.

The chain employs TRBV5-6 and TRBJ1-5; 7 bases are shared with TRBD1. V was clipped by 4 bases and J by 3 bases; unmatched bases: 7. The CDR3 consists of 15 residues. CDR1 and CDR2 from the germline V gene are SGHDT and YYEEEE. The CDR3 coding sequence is TGTGCCAGCAGCCGCCGAGGACAGGTCAATCAGCCCCAGCATTTT. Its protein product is CASSRRGQVNQPQHF.

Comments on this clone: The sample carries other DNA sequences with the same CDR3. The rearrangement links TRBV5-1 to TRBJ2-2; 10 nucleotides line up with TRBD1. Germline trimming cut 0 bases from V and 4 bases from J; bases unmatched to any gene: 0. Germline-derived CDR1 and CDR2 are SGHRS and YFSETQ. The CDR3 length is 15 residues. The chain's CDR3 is CASSLGTGGTGELFF. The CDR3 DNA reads TGCGCCAGCAGCTTGGGGACAGGGGGCACCGGGGAGCTGTTTTTT.

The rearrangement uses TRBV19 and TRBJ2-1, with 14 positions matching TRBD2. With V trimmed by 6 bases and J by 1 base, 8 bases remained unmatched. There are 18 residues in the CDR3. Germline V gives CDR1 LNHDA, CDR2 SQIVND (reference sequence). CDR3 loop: CASRLSGTSGSSYNEQFF. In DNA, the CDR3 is TGTGCCAGTAGGTTATCCGGGACTAGCGGGAGTTCCTACAATGAGCAGTTCTTC.

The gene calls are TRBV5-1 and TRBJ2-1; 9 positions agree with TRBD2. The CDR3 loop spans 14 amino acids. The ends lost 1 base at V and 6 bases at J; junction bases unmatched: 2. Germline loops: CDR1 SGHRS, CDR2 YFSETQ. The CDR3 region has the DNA TGCGCCAGCAGCTTGATAGCGGGAGCCAATGAGCAGTTCTTC. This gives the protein CASSLIAGANEQFF.